Below, 5 T cell receptor beta chains from the same sample are listed, as sequenced in a study of blood T cell repertoires in COVID-19. Produced via immunoSEQ multiplex PCR; TCRdb's table is partial and in-frame only. The table includes under 30,000 clones, roughly 86% detected once. Sequenced material: peripheral blood. The receptors were sampled from a man between 45 and 60 years old with active COVID-19.

The chain employs TRBV7-3 and TRBJ2-2; 8 bases align to TRBD2. This CDR3 contains 15 residues. V was clipped by 5 bases and J by 6 bases; unmatched bases: 8. Germline-derived CDR1 and CDR2 are SGHTA and FQGTGA. CDR3: CASSPHGGGPGELFF. CDR3 DNA sequence: TGTGCCAGCAGCCCCCATGGCGGGGGGCCCGGGGAGCTGTTTTTT. The variable domain in full, completed from reference TRBV7-3 and TRBJ2-2, reads GAGVSQTPSNKVTEKGKYVELRCDPISGHTALYWYRQSLGQGPEFLIYFQGTGAADDSGLPNDRFFAVRPEGSVSTLKIQRTERGDSAVYLCASSPHGGGPGELFFGEGSRLTVL.

The chain's CDR3 is CASSIGLAGAYQETQYF. In DNA, the CDR3 is TGTGCCAGTAGTATAGGCCTAGCGGGGGCCTACCAAGAGACCCAGTACTTC. The V and J genes are TRBV19 and TRBJ2-5, with 10 bases lining up with TRBD2. The CDR3 runs to 17 residues. V was clipped by 1 base and J by 0 bases; unmatched bases: 5. Germline V gene sequence: CDR1 LNHDA, CDR2 SQIVND (reference sequence).

This sequence joins TRBV21-1 and TRBJ2-3; the D call of TRBD2 is as the table states it, not checked on the DNA. TRBV21-1 counts as a pseudogene. CDR3 size: 12 residues. The CDR3 loop is CASGEFTDTQYF. The DNA of the CDR3 is TGTGCCAGCGGGGAGTTCACAGATACGCAGTATTTT.

The V gene is TRBV9, the J gene TRBJ2-6, with 7 bases identical to TRBD1. The trim removed 2 bases at V and 2 bases at J, leaving 1 base unmatched. The CDR3 length is 15 residues. In germline, CDR1 is SGDLS, CDR2 YYNGEE. In DNA form, the CDR3 reads TGTGCCAGCAGCGTTCAGGGGGCTGGGGCCAACGTCCTGACTTTC. Translating gives CASSVQGAGANVLTF.

The chain employs TRBV4-2 and TRBJ1-2, with 7 bases identical to TRBD1. CDR3 size: 18 residues. Per germline, CDR1 LGHNA and CDR2 YNFKEQ. The V gene end was trimmed by 0 bases and the J gene end by 4 bases; junction bases not matched to a gene: 14. This chain's CDR3 is CASSQDLIGAGGGYGYTF. The CDR3 DNA is TGTGCCAGCAGCCAAGATTTAATAGGGGCAGGGGGTGGCTATGGCTACACCTTC.